These T cell receptor beta chains were read from a single sample in a study of read filtering for tumor transcriptome and immune sequencing. From the reads, TCRdb called clonotypes with MiXCR, one entry per CDR3 protein. The data show 100,000 to 150,000 distinct CDR3 sequences, with roughly 13% seen just once and around 8.3% held by the top ten. Specimen: a population of CD138-negative cells sorted from bone marrow. The receptors were sampled from a donor aged 40 or older with multiple myeloma. CDR3s include the opening cysteine and the closing phenylalanine or tryptophan. The order of the fields is J gene, D gene, clone size, V gene, CDR3 length, CDR3 protein, CDR3 DNA. The D gene is left open where the match is weak. Clone size, where shown, is once, few, many, or a class for clones that have expanded.

J gene: TRBJ2-3
D gene: NA
clone size: many
V gene: TRBV7-7
CDR3 length: 14
CDR3 protein: CASNVAEMTDTQYF
CDR3 DNA: TGTGCCAGCAACGTAGCGGAAATGACAGATACGCAGTATTTT

J gene: TRBJ2-1
D gene: NA
clone size: many
V gene: TRBV27
CDR3 length: 17
CDR3 protein: CASSSLNHGGPHNEQFF
CDR3 DNA: TGTGCCAGCAGTTCCCTAAACCACGGAGGGCCCCACAATGAGCAGTTCTTC

J gene: TRBJ2-7
D gene: TRBD2
clone size: many
V gene: TRBV3-1
CDR3 length: 14
CDR3 protein: CASSPLAGVYEQYF
CDR3 DNA: TGTGCCAGCAGTCCGCTAGCGGGAGTCTACGAGCAGTACTTC

J gene: TRBJ2-5
D gene: NA
clone size: many
V gene: TRBV12-3/TRBV12-4
CDR3 length: 13
CDR3 protein: CASSRGLSETQYF
CDR3 DNA: TGTGCCAGCAGCCGGGGACTTTCAGAGACCCAGTACTTC

J gene: TRBJ1-1
D gene: NA
clone size: many
V gene: TRBV5-1
CDR3 length: 12
CDR3 protein: CASRDGWGKAFF
CDR3 DNA: TGCGCCAGCAGGGACGGCTGGGGTAAAGCTTTCTTT

J gene: TRBJ2-1
D gene: NA
clone size: many
V gene: TRBV12-1
CDR3 length: 15
CDR3 protein: CASSPRQGVTNEQFF
CDR3 DNA: TGTGCCAGCAGCCCTCGGCAGGGGGTCACCAATGAGCAGTTCTTC

J gene: TRBJ1-1
D gene: NA
clone size: few
V gene: TRBV27
CDR3 length: 14
CDR3 protein: CASNPQGGRTEAFF
CDR3 DNA: TGTGCCAGCAACCCTCAGGGTGGTCGAACTGAAGCTTTCTTT

J gene: TRBJ2-3
D gene: NA
clone size: many
V gene: TRBV18
CDR3 length: 13
CDR3 protein: CASSPLRRDTQYF
CDR3 DNA: TGTGCCAGCTCACCCCTCCGCCGGGATACGCAGTATTTT

J gene: TRBJ2-3
D gene: NA
clone size: many
V gene: TRBV5-6
CDR3 length: 12
CDR3 protein: CASSQVDRTQYF
CDR3 DNA: TGTGCCAGCAGCCAAGTCGATAGGACGCAGTATTTT

J gene: TRBJ2-4
D gene: NA
clone size: many
V gene: TRBV12-3/TRBV12-4
CDR3 length: 15
CDR3 protein: CASSYSLDLENIQYF
CDR3 DNA: TGTGCCAGCAGTTATTCCCTCGACCTCGAAAACATTCAGTACTTC

J gene: TRBJ2-1
D gene: TRBD2
clone size: many
V gene: TRBV12-3/TRBV12-4
CDR3 length: 14
CDR3 protein: CASGPAGGYNEQFF
CDR3 DNA: TGTGCCAGTGGGCCGGCGGGAGGGTACAATGAGCAGTTCTTC

J gene: TRBJ1-1
D gene: NA
clone size: many
V gene: TRBV7-9
CDR3 length: 10
CDR3 protein: CASSLAKTGF
CDR3 DNA: TGTGCCAGCAGCTTAGCGAAGACGGGATTT

J gene: TRBJ2-7
D gene: TRBD2
clone size: many
V gene: TRBV20-1
CDR3 length: 14
CDR3 protein: CSASGLASTYEQYF
CDR3 DNA: TGCAGTGCTAGCGGACTAGCTTCAACCTACGAGCAGTACTTC

J gene: TRBJ2-2
D gene: NA
clone size: many
V gene: TRBV5-1
CDR3 length: 13
CDR3 protein: CASTQEWTGELFF
CDR3 DNA: TGCGCCAGCACCCAAGAGTGGACCGGGGAGCTGTTTTTT

J gene: TRBJ1-5
D gene: NA
clone size: many
V gene: TRBV6-1
CDR3 length: 14
CDR3 protein: CASRGQYSNQPQHF
CDR3 DNA: TGTGCCAGCAGGGGCCAATATAGCAATCAGCCCCAGCATTTT

J gene: TRBJ2-7
D gene: TRBD2
clone size: few
V gene: TRBV29-1
CDR3 length: 12
CDR3 protein: CSGTSGSYGQYF
CDR3 DNA: TGCAGCGGTACTAGCGGGAGCTACGGGCAGTACTTC

J gene: TRBJ2-1
D gene: NA
clone size: many
V gene: TRBV20-1
CDR3 length: 18
CDR3 protein: CSARGIPGLSSSYNEQFF
CDR3 DNA: TGCAGTGCTAGAGGAATCCCGGGACTCTCGAGCTCCTACAATGAGCAGTTCTTC

J gene: TRBJ2-2
D gene: NA
clone size: NA
V gene: TRBV12-3/TRBV12-4
CDR3 length: 13
CDR3 protein: CASGKEGPGELFF
CDR3 DNA: TGTGCCAGCGGAAAGGAGGGCCCCGGGGAGCTGTTTTTT

J gene: TRBJ2-2
D gene: TRBD2
clone size: NA
V gene: TRBV30
CDR3 length: 18
CDR3 protein: CAWSERTSGITNTGELFF
CDR3 DNA: TGTGCCTGGAGTGAACGGACTAGCGGGATAACGAACACCGGGGAGCTGTTTTTT

J gene: TRBJ2-5
D gene: NA
clone size: many
V gene: TRBV20-1
CDR3 length: 11
CDR3 protein: CSAKRTETQYF
CDR3 DNA: TGCAGTGCTAAGAGGACGGAGACCCAGTACTTC

J gene: TRBJ2-6
D gene: TRBD2
clone size: NA
V gene: TRBV6-2/TRBV6-3
CDR3 length: 17
CDR3 protein: CASSRAGGVPGANVLAF
CDR3 DNA: TGTGCCAGCAGCCGGGCCGGGGGGGTCCCTGGGGCCAACGTCCTGGCTTTC

J gene: TRBJ1-1
D gene: NA
clone size: many
V gene: TRBV7-3
CDR3 length: 16
CDR3 protein: CASSLKGRHGDTEAFF
CDR3 DNA: TGTGCCAGCAGCTTAAAGGGGAGGCATGGTGACACTGAAGCTTTCTTT

J gene: TRBJ1-5
D gene: NA
clone size: NA
V gene: TRBV23-1
CDR3 length: 16
CDR3 protein: CASSQSKLRGNQPQHF
CDR3 DNA: TGCGCCAGCAGTCAATCGAAATTACGGGGGAATCAGCCCCAGCATTTT

J gene: TRBJ1-5
D gene: NA
clone size: NA
V gene: TRBV2
CDR3 length: 16
CDR3 protein: CASSEAGGPIARPQHF
CDR3 DNA: TGTGCCAGCAGTGAAGCGGGGGGACCGATCGCCAGGCCCCAGCATTTT

J gene: TRBJ2-3
D gene: TRBD2
clone size: NA
V gene: TRBV5-4
CDR3 length: 15
CDR3 protein: CASSPGLAGGDTQYF
CDR3 DNA: TGTGCCAGCAGCCCCGGACTAGCGGGAGGAGATACGCAGTATTTT

J gene: TRBJ2-2
D gene: NA
clone size: few
V gene: TRBV19
CDR3 length: 17
CDR3 protein: CASSSPRRGRSTGELFF
CDR3 DNA: TGTGCCAGTAGTTCCCCCCGGAGGGGGCGCAGCACCGGGGAGCTGTTTTTT

J gene: TRBJ2-1
D gene: TRBD2
clone size: many
V gene: TRBV4-1
CDR3 length: 15
CDR3 protein: CASSQVTSGYAEQFF
CDR3 DNA: TGCGCCAGCAGCCAAGTGACTAGCGGATACGCGGAGCAGTTCTTC

J gene: TRBJ2-4
D gene: NA
clone size: many
V gene: TRBV15
CDR3 length: 15
CDR3 protein: CATSRVNIAKNIQYF
CDR3 DNA: TGTGCCACCAGCAGAGTGAACATAGCCAAAAACATTCAGTACTTC

J gene: TRBJ2-7
D gene: TRBD2
clone size: many
V gene: TRBV19
CDR3 length: 15
CDR3 protein: CASSQATSGRVEQYF
CDR3 DNA: TGTGCCAGTAGCCAAGCGACTAGCGGGAGGGTAGAGCAGTACTTC